Listed here are 19 T cell receptor beta chains from one sample, sequenced in a study of shared clonotypes between healthy human individuals. Only in-frame clones appear in the TCRdb table, and some are missing; sequencing was by immunoSEQ multiplex PCR. Among around 700,000 clones listed, approximately 75% were seen once. The source material was memory CD4+ T cells sorted from blood. The subset: CD45RA-negative fraction. These receptor sequences come from a woman between 25 and 40 years old in good health.

The chain employs TRBV19 and TRBJ1-5; no reliable D call. The CDR3 totals 13 residues. Germline lookup yields CDR1 LNHDA and CDR2 SQIVND (reference sequence). The V gene lost 3 bases and the J gene lost 9 bases, with 12 bases spanning the gap. The CDR3 coding sequence is TGTGCCAGTAGTATGTTATCCCGCCCGCCCCAGCATTTT. Residues: CASSMLSRPPQHF.

J is TRBJ1-2 and V is TRBV27; 7 bases map to TRBD1. J lost 8 bases, V lost 5 bases, and 17 bases had no gene match. CDR3 length equals 16 residues. The V gene's germline CDR1 is MNHEY and CDR2 SMNVEV (reference sequence). CDR3 DNA sequence: TGTGCCAGCAGTGTGACCCCCAACAGGGGAGGAGGAGGCTACACCTTC. Translating it yields CASSVTPNRGGGGYTF.

The V and J genes are TRBV2 and TRBJ1-1; the D is unclear. The CDR3 is 11 residues long. The V gene's germline CDR1 is SNHLY and CDR2 FYNNEI. Trimming stripped 6 bases from V and 7 bases from J, with 9 bases between. The CDR3 loop reads CASRTAVEAFF. The CDR3 nucleotides are TGTGCCAGCAGGACGGCGGTTGAAGCTTTCTTT. The entire variable domain, with the rest obtained from reference TRBV2 and TRBJ1-1, is as follows: EPEVTQTPSHQVTQMGQEVILRCVPISNHLYFYWYRQILGQKVEFLVSFYNNEISEKSEIFDDQFSVERPDGSNFTLKIRSTKLEDSAMYFCASRTAVEAFFGQGTRLTVV.

V gene TRBV4-1 combines with J gene TRBJ1-2; the D is unclear. Germline values: CDR1 MGHRA, CDR2 YSYEKL. The CDR3 runs to 15 residues. V was trimmed by 0 bases and J by 2 bases, leaving 10 bases between them. This chain's CDR3 is CASSQDGRRNYGYTF. The CDR3 DNA reads as TGCGCCAGCAGCCAAGACGGGAGGAGGAACTATGGCTACACCTTC.

V and J are TRBV19 and TRBJ2-7, with 8 bases matching TRBD2. The CDR3 length is 14 residues. The V gene's germline CDR1 is LNHDA and CDR2 SQIVND (reference sequence). V gave up 5 bases and J gave up 2 bases; unmatched junction bases: 5. CDR3 loop: CASSPGAGAYEQYF. CDR3 nucleotides: TGTGCCAGTAGTCCAGGAGCGGGAGCCTACGAGCAGTACTTC.

This clone has just a few counts. The rearrangement links TRBV6-5 to TRBJ1-3; TRBD1 agrees at 9 bases. J gave up 3 bases and V 6 bases, and 6 bases lay outside the gene matches. From germline, CDR1 is MNHEY and CDR2 SVGAGI. The CDR3 totals 15 residues. The CDR3 sequence is CASSRQGVGGNTIYF. CDR3 nucleotide sequence: TGTGCCAGCAGCCGACAGGGGGTCGGTGGAAACACCATATATTTT.

At least ten counts were recorded for this clone. The sample has other DNA sequences that encode this CDR3 too. V is TRBV7-2 and J is TRBJ2-3; a possible D gene is TRBD2 (5 bases). V lost 5 bases to trimming and J lost 0 bases, with 12 bases between them. The CDR3 covers 15 residues. Germline loops: CDR1 SGHTA, CDR2 FQGNSA. This CDR3 reads CASSPDYLSTDTQYF. The CDR3 bases are TGTGCCAGCAGCCCCGACTATCTAAGCACAGATACGCAGTATTTT. Full variable domain (rest looked up from reference TRBV7-2 and TRBJ2-3): GAGVSQSPSNKVTEKGKDVELRCDPISGHTALYWYRQSLGQGLEFLIYFQGNSAPDKSGLPSDRFSAERTGGSVSTLTIQRTQQEDSAVYLCASSPDYLSTDTQYFGPGTRLTVL.

The V and J genes are TRBV6-1 and TRBJ2-7, with D maybe TRBD2 (6 bases). In germline, CDR1 is MNHNS, CDR2 SASEGT. Trimming pared 6 bases from V and 6 bases from J, leaving 15 bases between. The CDR3 is made up of 13 amino acids. The CDR3, as DNA: TGTGCCAGCAGGTTAGCGGCCTTGGGCGAGCAGTACTTC. Translating gives CASRLAALGEQYF.

Worth noting for this clone: Just one base apart from a much larger clone, this may be a read error. Here the CDR3 reads CASRFTDTQYF. The DNA for the CDR3 is TGTGCCAGCAGATTTACAGATACGCAGTATTTT. The chain recombines TRBV2 with TRBJ2-3; D is unclear. Germline V gene sequence: CDR1 SNHLY, CDR2 FYNNEI. V gave up 6 bases and J gave up 3 bases, with 4 bases separating them. CDR3 size: 11 residues. The full variable domain, in which reference TRBV2 and TRBJ2-3 provide the parts outside the CDR3, is EPEVTQTPSHQVTQMGQEVILRCVPISNHLYFYWYRQILGQKVEFLVSFYNNEISEKSEIFDDQFSVERPDGSNFTLKIRSTKLEDSAMYFCASRFTDTQYFGPGTRLTVL.

Here the CDR3 DNA reads TGTGCCAGCACTTCCTTAGGGGGGAAGGAGCAGCCCCAGCATTTT. Protein product: CASTSLGGKEQPQHF. The V and J genes are TRBV28 and TRBJ1-5, with D possibly matching TRBD1 (6 bases). Looked up from germline, CDR1 is MDHEN and CDR2 is SYDVKM. The CDR3 is made up of 15 amino acids. V lost 7 bases and J 7 bases, leaving 20 bases between the germline ends. Variable domain in full (rest from reference TRBV28 and TRBJ1-5): DVKVTQSSRYLVKRTGEKVFLECVQDMDHENMFWYRQDPGLGLRLIYFSYDVKMKEKGDIPEGYSVSREKKERFSLILESASTNQTSMYLCASTSLGGKEQPQHFGDGTRLSIL.

The chain links TRBV5-4 to TRBJ2-1, with TRBD2 matching 8 bases. CDR3 size: 16 residues. Unmatched junction bases numbered 8, after V lost 4 bases and J lost 2 bases. Germline values: CDR1 SGHNT, CDR2 YYREEE (reference sequence). The CDR3 protein is CASSRSGSVPYNEQFF. In nucleotides, the CDR3 is TGTGCCAGCAGCCGGAGCGGGAGTGTCCCCTACAATGAGCAGTTCTTC. Drawing the rest from reference TRBV5-4 and TRBJ2-1, the complete variable domain is ETGVTQSPTHLIKTRGQQVTLRCSSQSGHNTVSWYQQALGQGPQFIFQYYREEENGRGNFPPRFSGLQFPNYSSELNVNALELDDSALYLCASSRSGSVPYNEQFFGPGTRLTVL.

The V gene is TRBV18, the J gene TRBJ1-2; 8 bases map to TRBD1. The V segment lost 3 bases and the J segment 7 bases; nucleotides outside the gene matches: 16. Germline V lookup: CDR1 KGHSH, CDR2 LQKENI. This CDR3 contains 17 residues. The CDR3 coding sequence is TGTGCCAGCTCACCGAGTTCCCCAGGGGGCGATTTTGGTGGCTACACCTTC. Encoded protein: CASSPSSPGGDFGGYTF.

The chain combines TRBV6-4 with TRBJ2-5; the match to TRBD1 covers 8 bases. This CDR3 comprises 14 residues. Trimming cost V 7 bases and J 1 base; bases outside gene matches: 5. Germline assignment: CDR1 MRHNA and CDR2 SNTAGT. The CDR3 DNA sequence: TGTGCCAGCAAAACAGGGGGACCCCAAGAGACCCAGTACTTC. This codes for CASKTGGPQETQYF.

The genes are TRBV6-5 and TRBJ2-5, with 10 bases fitting TRBD2. With V trimmed by 6 bases and J by 1 base, 2 bases remained unmatched. CDR3 length: 14 residues. Germline lookup yields CDR1 MNHEY and CDR2 SVGAGI. The CDR3 sequence is CASRLAGGQETQYF. CDR3 nucleotides: TGTGCCAGCAGATTAGCGGGAGGCCAAGAGACCCAGTACTTC.

The chain combines TRBV5-8 with TRBJ2-1; a weak D match, TRBD2 (5 bases). V was clipped by 7 bases and J by 0 bases, with 11 bases between them. CDR3 length equals 14 residues. Germline lookup yields CDR1 SGHTS and CDR2 YDEGEE. CDR3 residues: CASRDAGSYNEQFF. In DNA form, the CDR3 reads TGTGCCAGCCGGGATGCCGGCTCCTACAATGAGCAGTTCTTC.

Only a few counts were recorded for this clone. J is TRBJ2-3 and V is TRBV30; 9 bases agree with TRBD2. Germline assignment: CDR1 GTSNPN and CDR2 SVGIG (reference sequence). CDR3 length: 16 amino acids. The ends lost 3 bases at V and 7 bases at J; junction bases unmatched: 14. CDR3 nucleotide sequence: TGTGCCTGGAGCCTGGTGGCTAGCGGGGATGGAAATACGCAGTATTTT. It is translated as CAWSLVASGDGNTQYF.

This clone has just a few counts. This chain uses TRBV28 with TRBJ1-1; possible D gene TRBD1, 6 bases. CDR1 is MDHEN and CDR2 is SYDVKM in the germline V gene. The CDR3 extends over 14 amino acids. Trimming took 2 bases from V and 2 from J, leaving 9 bases between them. The CDR3 sequence: CASSLPGDNTEAFF. CDR3 nucleotides: TGTGCCAGCAGTTTACCAGGGGACAACACTGAAGCTTTCTTT.

V and J are TRBV28 and TRBJ2-5; no definite D call. Trimming cost V 7 bases and J 1 base, with 13 bases left between them. Germline values: CDR1 MDHEN, CDR2 SYDVKM. This CDR3 has 14 residues. The CDR3 bases are TGTGCCAGCAATATTGGCGGATCCCAAGAGACCCAGTACTTC. This codes for CASNIGGSQETQYF.

V usage is TRBV14 and J usage is TRBJ2-1; either TRBD1 or TRBD2 may fit D (5 bases each). The V end lost 4 bases, the J end lost 9 bases, and 16 bases lay between the germline ends. This CDR3 is 14 amino acids long. Per germline, CDR1 SGHDN and CDR2 FVKESK. The CDR3 reads CASSRGPRYVEQFF. The CDR3 nucleotides are TGTGCCAGCAGCCGGGGACCGCGCTACGTTGAGCAGTTCTTC.